These 18 T cell receptor beta chains originate from one sample sequenced in a study of T cell changes during pregnancy in multiple sclerosis. The assay was immunoSEQ multiplex PCR, and TCRdb's table has in-frame clones only and misses some. This table has about 69,000 clones, 80% to 95% appearing once. This specimen was peripheral blood, taken in the third trimester of pregnancy. Receptors originate from a female donor in good health, enrolled as a control in a pregnancy study.

This chain uses TRBV9 with TRBJ2-7; 7 bases line up with TRBD2. The germline V gene encodes CDR1 SGDLS and CDR2 YYNGEE. This CDR3 is built from 14 residues. V was pared by 2 bases and J by 7 bases, with 9 bases of the junction left unmatched. For the CDR3, the DNA is TGTGCCAGCAGCGTCGGACTAGGGATCAAGGAGCAGTACTTC. Residues: CASSVGLGIKEQYF.

This rearrangement joins TRBV19 to TRBJ2-3, with TRBD2 matching 10 bases. The germline gives CDR1 LNHDA, CDR2 SQIVND (reference sequence). J was trimmed by 4 bases and V by 3 bases; bases with no gene match: 7. The length of the CDR3 is 16 residues. The CDR3 reads CASSILSGRDSDTQYF. The CDR3 region has the DNA TGTGCCAGTAGTATTCTAAGCGGGAGGGATTCAGATACGCAGTATTTT.

Of note for this clone: Other DNA sequences in this specimen translate into the identical CDR3. V gene TRBV7-2 combines with J gene TRBJ2-7, with D maybe TRBD1 (6 bases). Looked up from germline, CDR1 is SGHTA and CDR2 is FQGNSA. The CDR3 is 14 amino acids. V was trimmed by 5 bases and J by 2 bases, leaving 13 bases between them. The CDR3 protein is CASSPGTRTYEQYF. Here the CDR3 DNA reads TGTGCCAGCAGCCCCGGGACACGAACCTACGAGCAGTACTTC.

This chain connects TRBV11-1 to TRBJ2-5; tentative D call: TRBD2 (7 bases). Germline V gene lookup returns CDR1 SGHAT and CDR2 FQDESV (reference sequence). V was trimmed by 5 bases and J by 3 bases, leaving 13 bases between them. CDR3 length equals 14 residues. The CDR3 nucleotides are TGTGCCAGCAGCCCCTGGGGGGGCGAAGAGACCCAGTACTTC. Translating gives CASSPWGGEETQYF.

The chain has TRBV5-1 and TRBJ2-1, with 15 bases aligning to TRBD2. The CDR3 has 16 amino acids. The V segment lost 0 bases and the J segment 9 bases; nucleotides outside the gene matches: 4. CDR1 and CDR2 from the germline V gene are SGHRS and YFSETQ. The CDR3: CASSLAGTSGGTEQFF. The CDR3 nucleotides read TGCGCCAGCAGCTTGGCTGGGACTAGCGGGGGGACTGAGCAGTTCTTC.

This chain connects TRBV29-1 to TRBJ2-7, with D possibly matching TRBD2 (5 bases). The CDR3 is 15 amino acids. The germline CDR1 and CDR2 sequences are SQVTM and ANQGSEA. The V gene lost 2 bases and the J gene lost 2 bases, with 16 bases spanning the gap. CDR3 region: CSVELTGLSTYEQYF. Here the CDR3 DNA reads TGCAGCGTTGAATTGACCGGACTCTCAACCTACGAGCAGTACTTC.

The chain links TRBV6-1 to TRBJ2-3; D is perhaps TRBD1 (6 bases). CDR1 is MNHNS, CDR2 SASEGT, per germline. There are 20 residues in the CDR3. V lost 0 bases and J lost 1, with 23 bases in between. CDR3 in DNA: TGTGCCAGCAGTGAAGCGCCGGCTTACAACGCGGACAGCCGCACAGATACGCAGTATTTT. The encoded protein is CASSEAPAYNADSRTDTQYF.

This sequence joins TRBV2 and TRBJ2-1, with 9 positions matching TRBD1. CDR3 length: 16 amino acids. Losses at the gene ends were 7 bases for V and 8 bases for J; bases not matched to a gene: 15. Germline V gene data show CDR1 as SNHLY and CDR2 as FYNNEI. The CDR3 here is CASTKGGGQGWDEQFF. For the CDR3, the DNA is TGTGCCAGCACTAAAGGGGGGGGACAGGGCTGGGATGAGCAGTTCTTC. Drawing the rest from reference TRBV2 and TRBJ2-1, the complete variable domain is EPEVTQTPSHQVTQMGQEVILRCVPISNHLYFYWYRQILGQKVEFLVSFYNNEISEKSEIFDDQFSVERPDGSNFTLKIRSTKLEDSAMYFCASTKGGGQGWDEQFFGPGTRLTVL.

This clone occurred once. This chain connects TRBV6-5 to TRBJ2-1; D possibly corresponds to TRBD1 (5 bases). Between the trimmed V and J ends, which lost 4 bases and 3 bases, there was a span of 13 bases. The CDR3 runs 15 residues. Germline lookup yields CDR1 MNHEY and CDR2 SVGAGI. CDR3 nucleotide sequence: TGTGCCAGCAGTTTCACTCGACAGTTCTACAATGAGCAGTTCTTC. Translation: CASSFTRQFYNEQFF.

The chain employs TRBV5-5 and TRBJ1-4, with TRBD1 matching over 11 bases. CDR3 length equals 17 residues. V trimming: 0 bases; J trimming: 5 bases; junction bases outside the gene matches: 6. Per germline, CDR1 SGHKS and CDR2 YYEKEE (reference sequence). The CDR3 loop is CASSLGPWTGGNEKLFF. CDR3 DNA sequence: TGTGCCAGCAGCTTGGGGCCTTGGACAGGGGGCAATGAAAAACTGTTTTTT.

The chain recombines TRBV9 with TRBJ2-1, with D hard to call. The CDR3 length is 15 residues. The germline CDR1 and CDR2 sequences are SGDLS and YYNGEE. Trimming stripped 1 base from V and 0 bases from J, with 8 bases between. CDR3 sequence reads: CASSVFHSSYNEQFF. The DNA of the CDR3 is TGTGCCAGCAGCGTATTTCATAGCTCCTACAATGAGCAGTTCTTC.

This sequence joins TRBV6-4 and TRBJ1-2, with 8 bases aligning to TRBD1. The CDR3 spans 13 residues. With V trimmed by 0 bases and J by 7 bases, 1 base remained unmatched. The germline gives CDR1 MRHNA, CDR2 SNTAGT. DNA of the CDR3: TGTGCCAGCAGTGACTCCGACAGGGGTGGCTACACCTTC. Its translation: CASSDSDRGGYTF.

The chain has TRBV4-2 and TRBJ2-5; 8 nucleotides line up with TRBD2. The CDR3 runs 16 residues. From germline, CDR1 is LGHNA and CDR2 YNFKEQ. Unmatched junction bases numbered 7, after V lost 0 bases and J lost 4 bases. The CDR3 loop reads CASSQDSGGAGETQYF. In DNA, the CDR3 is TGTGCCAGCAGCCAAGATTCGGGGGGGGCTGGAGAGACCCAGTACTTC.

The rearrangement joins TRBV7-2 to TRBJ2-1; possible D gene TRBD2, 5 bases. Per the germline V gene, CDR1 is SGHTA and CDR2 is FQGNSA. This CDR3 comprises 16 residues. Trimming cost V 2 bases and J 6 bases, with 17 bases left between them. CDR3 sequence: CASSLTGNPPLNEQFF. CDR3 sequence (DNA): TGTGCCAGCAGCTTAACGGGGAACCCCCCTCTCAATGAGCAGTTCTTC.

This clone was recorded only once. The CDR3 loop is CASSQDFRGETQYF. The CDR3 coding sequence is TGTGCCAGCAGCCAAGATTTCAGGGGAGAGACCCAGTACTTC. The V and J genes are TRBV4-2 and TRBJ2-5; D may be TRBD1 (6 bases). V was pared by 0 bases and J by 4 bases, with 9 bases between. In germline, CDR1 is LGHNA, CDR2 YNFKEQ. The CDR3 runs to 14 residues.

V is TRBV19 and J is TRBJ1-2; TRBD1 matches 7 bases. The CDR3 sequence is 11 residues long. Germline-derived CDR1 and CDR2 are LNHDA and SQIVND (reference sequence). The ends lost 8 bases at V and 5 bases at J; junction bases unmatched: 2. The chain's CDR3 is CASEDRYGYTF. CDR3 sequence (DNA): TGTGCCAGTGAGGACAGGTATGGCTACACCTTC.

The chain employs TRBV11-2 and TRBJ2-7, with 7 bases matching TRBD2. V was pared by 1 base and J by 5 bases, with 14 bases of the junction left unmatched. The germline V gene encodes CDR1 SGHAT and CDR2 FQNNGV. The CDR3 consists of 17 residues. The CDR3: CASSLGHRYGGTNEQYF. CDR3 bases: TGTGCCAGCAGCTTAGGTCATCGGTACGGGGGGACGAACGAGCAGTACTTC.

CDR3 bases: TGTGCCAGCAGTGTACTGACTAGCGGGGGGGCAAATGAGCAGTTCTTC. This sequence encodes CASSVLTSGGANEQFF. V is TRBV6-1 and J is TRBJ2-1, with TRBD2 matching 14 bases. Germline loops: CDR1 MNHNS, CDR2 SASEGT. V shed 4 bases and J 7 bases; nucleotides not matched to a gene: 6. CDR3 size: 16 residues.